What follows are 17 T cell receptor beta chains derived from one specimen sequenced in a study of early T cells in non-severe SARS-CoV-2 infection. Via MiXCR, TCRdb re-called the 5' RACE reads, giving one row per CDR3 protein. Among tens of thousands of distinct CDR3 sequences, around 4.3% were seen once, and the ten largest hold 20%. Sequenced material: whole blood. These receptors were taken from an adult who was a healthcare worker with PCR-confirmed SARS-CoV-2 infection or an uninfected control (not recorded which).

J is TRBJ1-2 and V is TRBV12-3 or TRBV12-4; 7 nucleotides agree with TRBD1. The CDR3 is made up of 14 amino acids. The J segment lost 2 bases and the V segment lost 6 bases, leaving 6 bases of the junction unmatched. The CDR3 DNA follows: TGTGCCAGCAGCTCGGGACAGACGAACTATGGCTACACCTTC. Translated, it gives CASSSGQTNYGYTF.

This clonotype came up many times. The chain has TRBV9 and TRBJ2-1; 10 positions agree with TRBD1. With 0 bases clipped from V and 8 bases from J, the junction kept 8 bases outside the gene matches. Germline CDR1 reads SGDLS; CDR2 reads YYNGEE. CDR3 length equals 16 residues. CDR3 in amino acids: CASSVEGTGAWHEQFF. CDR3 nucleotides: TGTGCCAGCAGCGTAGAAGGGACAGGGGCCTGGCATGAGCAGTTCTTC.

This clonotype has more than one count but fewer than ten. The rearrangement links TRBV10-2 to TRBJ1-2, with TRBD1 as a possible D gene (6 bases). V was pared by 2 bases and J by 3 bases, with 7 bases between. Germline CDR1 is WSHSY and CDR2 is SAAADI. The CDR3 has 13 amino acids. CDR3 residues: CASSERTDYGYTF. The CDR3 DNA reads as TGCGCCAGCAGTGAGCGGACAGACTATGGCTACACCTTC.

This clonotype occurred many times. The chain uses TRBV29-1 and TRBJ2-3; the D gene is possibly TRBD2 (6 bases). The length of the CDR3 is 15 residues. The ends were cut back, 0 bases at V and 6 bases at J, with 16 bases in the middle. Germline CDR1 is SQVTM and CDR2 is ANQGSEA. CDR3 in amino acids: CSVEDPRLVGDTQYF. CDR3 DNA: TGCAGCGTTGAAGATCCCCGACTAGTGGGGGATACGCAGTATTTT.

The rearrangement links TRBV7-2 to TRBJ1-1; D remains ambiguous. Trimming stripped 5 bases from V and 0 bases from J, with 13 bases between. Germline CDR1 reads SGHTA; CDR2 reads FQGNSA. There are 15 residues in the CDR3. The CDR3 region is CASSRSGLMNTEAFF. Here the CDR3 DNA reads TGTGCCAGCAGCCGAAGCGGATTAATGAACACTGAAGCTTTCTTT.

This clonotype was seen many times. The V gene is TRBV2, the J gene TRBJ2-3; D remains ambiguous. V lost 5 bases and J 6 bases, leaving 21 bases between the germline ends. CDR3 length equals 16 residues. Germline V gives CDR1 SNHLY, CDR2 FYNNEI. CDR3 region: CASSSANMGFWDTQYF. CDR3 nucleotide sequence: TGTGCCAGCAGTTCTGCGAACATGGGATTTTGGGATACGCAGTATTTT.

This clonotype was observed at least ten times. The V and J genes are TRBV3-1 and TRBJ1-4, with no clear D. The ends were cut back, 2 bases at V and 8 bases at J, with 9 bases in the middle. CDR3 length equals 13 residues. Germline V CDR1 and CDR2: LGHDT, YNNKEL (reference sequence). The CDR3 DNA reads as TGTGCCAGCAGCCAAAACGTCGGGGAAAAACTGTTTTTT. It encodes CASSQNVGEKLFF.

This clonotype was recorded at least ten times. Here the CDR3 DNA reads TGTGCCAGCAGTTACTCGTTTGAGCATACATTCTACGAGCAGTACTTC. Translating it yields CASSYSFEHTFYEQYF. The J gene is TRBJ2-7, the V gene TRBV6-5; no definite D call. The CDR3 contains 16 residues. Germline V gene data show CDR1 as MNHEY and CDR2 as SVGAGI. The V end was cut by 0 bases, the J end by 3 bases, with 15 bases between.

This clonotype has ten or more counts. This CDR3 is CASSFETVGYEQYF. Here the CDR3 DNA reads TGTGCCAGCAGTTTTGAGACAGTGGGTTACGAGCAGTACTTC. V usage is TRBV28 and J usage is TRBJ2-7; D may be TRBD1 (5 bases). The length of the CDR3 is 14 residues. V lost 3 bases and J 4 bases, leaving 13 bases between the germline ends. Germline lookup yields CDR1 MDHEN and CDR2 SYDVKM. Filled out from reference TRBV28 and TRBJ2-7, the complete variable domain reads DVKVTQSSRYLVKRTGEKVFLECVQDMDHENMFWYRQDPGLGLRLIYFSYDVKMKEKGDIPEGYSVSREKKERFSLILESASTNQTSMYLCASSFETVGYEQYFGPGTRLTVT.

This clonotype was counted ten times or more. The chain recombines TRBV4-3 with TRBJ2-7; 11 bases fit TRBD2. CDR1 LGHNA and CDR2 YSLEER come from the germline V gene. CDR3 length: 17 residues. J gave up 4 bases and V 0 bases, and 8 bases lay outside the gene matches. The CDR3: CASSQDSPSSGRYEQYF. The CDR3 DNA follows: TGCGCCAGCAGCCAAGATTCCCCGTCTAGCGGGAGGTACGAGCAGTACTTC.

This clonotype is categorized as medium-sized (0.01 to 0.1%). The chain couples TRBV27 to TRBJ2-3; unclear D gene. The CDR3 loop spans 13 amino acids. The germline V and J ends were trimmed by 4 bases and 0 bases, with 5 bases remaining between them. Germline values: CDR1 MNHEY, CDR2 SMNVEV (reference sequence). In DNA, the CDR3 is TGTGCCAGCAGTTCCTATAGCACAGATACGCAGTATTTT. Its protein product is CASSSYSTDTQYF.

Ten or more counts support this clonotype. This chain uses TRBV7-6 with TRBJ1-4; 9 bases agree with TRBD1. This CDR3 has 15 amino acids. The V and J ends lost 4 bases and 7 bases, in that order; junction bases with no gene match: 7. Germline loops: CDR1 SGHVS, CDR2 FNYEAQ. The CDR3 DNA is TGTGCCAGCAGCTCCGGGACAGGGCAGGCTGAAAAACTGTTTTTT. Its protein product is CASSSGTGQAEKLFF.

Ten or more counts support this clonotype. The chain combines TRBV10-3 with TRBJ2-1; 15 bases line up with TRBD2. CDR1 is ENHRY, CDR2 SYGVKD, per germline. The CDR3 consists of 20 residues. V was pared by 5 bases and J by 0 bases, with 11 bases of the junction left unmatched. The CDR3 sequence: CAISSSSGTSGRISYNEQFF. DNA of the CDR3: TGTGCCATCAGTTCTAGTTCGGGGACTAGCGGGAGGATCTCCTACAATGAGCAGTTCTTC.

The rearrangement uses TRBV2 and TRBJ2-1, with 10 positions matching TRBD2. This CDR3 contains 14 residues. The V gene's germline CDR1 is SNHLY and CDR2 FYNNEI. Germline trimming cut 9 bases from V and 6 bases from J; bases unmatched to any gene: 8. The CDR3 sequence is CASRAGGPGNEQFF. The DNA for the CDR3 is TGTGCCAGTAGAGCGGGAGGGCCGGGCAATGAGCAGTTCTTC.

This clonotype was counted at least ten times. The chain couples TRBV29-1 to TRBJ2-1; TRBD2 matches 8 bases. The length of the CDR3 is 12 residues. Looked up from germline, CDR1 is SQVTM and CDR2 is ANQGSEA. V lost 6 bases to trimming and J lost 8 bases; unmatched junction nucleotides: 6. The chain's CDR3 is CSVSRAGDEQFF. CDR3 bases: TGCAGCGTCTCCCGAGCGGGAGATGAGCAGTTCTTC.

The chain couples TRBV7-9 to TRBJ1-6; no firm D call. This CDR3 comprises 15 residues. Trimming removed 1 base at V and 7 bases at J, with 11 bases between. CDR1 and CDR2 from the germline V gene are SEHNR and FQNEAQ (reference sequence). CDR3 nucleotide sequence: TGTGCCAGCAGCTTAGATACGGGTCCAAATTCACCCCTCCACTTT. This gives the protein CASSLDTGPNSPLHF.

Ten or more counts support this clonotype. The chain has TRBV19 and TRBJ1-5; 8 nucleotides agree with TRBD1. The CDR3 spans 13 residues. Germline assignment: CDR1 LNHDA and CDR2 SQIVND (reference sequence). V trimming: 10 bases; J trimming: 5 bases; junction bases outside the gene matches: 7. In nucleotides, the CDR3 is TGTGCCACCTCGGACAGGGTTGATCAGCCCCAGCATTTT. Its protein is CATSDRVDQPQHF.